The rows below give T cell receptor beta chains drawn from one sample of a study of cytomegalovirus exposure and HLA in healthy donors. Some clones are missing from TCRdb's copy, which holds only in-frame ones; the method was immunoSEQ multiplex PCR. The sample records a few hundred thousand clones, 80% to 90% being singletons. The material sequenced was PBMCs. Receptors originate from a woman younger than 30 in good health and CMV-seronegative. Both conserved end residues are part of each CDR3. Expanded clones are given a class, and other clones once, few, many or no size at all.

TRBJ2-1,.,TRBV7-8,CASTGTAGGEQFF
TRBJ2-7,.,TRBV4-3,CASSQDRETSYEQYF
TRBJ2-3,.,TRBV11-1,CASSFRGTGTSPFAQYF
TRBJ2-2,.,TRBV19,CASSIGGSGTTTGELFF
TRBJ1-4,.,TRBV4-3,CASSQEGTGYSEKLFF
TRBJ2-2,.,TRBV11-1,CASSPGFNGELFF
TRBJ2-5,.,TRBV10-2,CASKQTSGREGIGTQYF
TRBJ2-7,.,TRBV29-1,CSAQRPGTSGRANEQYF
TRBJ2-7,few,TRBV2,CASSPLAGAPYEQYF
TRBJ2-1,once,TRBV6-5,CASSYSQGRNEQFF
TRBJ2-3,.,TRBV10-3,CAITPGLAGGPGADTQYF
TRBJ2-1,.,TRBV9,CASSATSGSYNEQFF